Included here is one T cell receptor (beta chain) sequence, with context. Germline-derived CDR1 and CDR2 are SGHTA and FQGNSA. The ends were cut back, 3 bases at V and 1 base at J, with 24 bases in the middle. The CDR3 is made up of 19 amino acids. This table comes from immunoSEQ multiplex PCR, and its TCRdb copy is limited to in-frame clones, with some not included. This table holds some 1.4 million clones, more than 95% found once. These data originate in a study of shared clonotypes between healthy human individuals. The sequence was collected from a man aged 25 to 45 in good health. This chain links TRBV7-2 with TRBJ1-2; D call uncertain. The sequencing sample was made of naive CD4+ T cells sorted from blood. Regarding subset: CD45RA+ positively selected. Here the CDR3 reads CASSFRAGGWPARNYGYTF. The DNA for the CDR3 is TGTGCCAGCAGCTTTAGGGCCGGAGGGTGGCCCGCGCGTAACTATGGCTACACCTTC.